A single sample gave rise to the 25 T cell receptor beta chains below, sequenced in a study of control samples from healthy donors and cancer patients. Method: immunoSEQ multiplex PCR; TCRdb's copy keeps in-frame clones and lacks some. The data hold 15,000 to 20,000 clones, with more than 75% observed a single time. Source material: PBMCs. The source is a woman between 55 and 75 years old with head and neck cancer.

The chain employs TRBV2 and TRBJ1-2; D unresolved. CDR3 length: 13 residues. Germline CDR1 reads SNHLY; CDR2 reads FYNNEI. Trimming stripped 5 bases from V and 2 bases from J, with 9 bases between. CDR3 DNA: TGTGCCAGCAGTAGGACTGGGAACTATGGCTACACCTTC. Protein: CASSRTGNYGYTF.

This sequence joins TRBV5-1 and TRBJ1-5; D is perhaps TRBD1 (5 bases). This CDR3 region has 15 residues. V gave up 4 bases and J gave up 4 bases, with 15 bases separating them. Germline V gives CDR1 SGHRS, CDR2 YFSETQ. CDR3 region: CASSPDGGSNQPQHF. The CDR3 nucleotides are TGCGCCAGCAGCCCGGACGGGGGGAGTAATCAGCCCCAGCATTTT.

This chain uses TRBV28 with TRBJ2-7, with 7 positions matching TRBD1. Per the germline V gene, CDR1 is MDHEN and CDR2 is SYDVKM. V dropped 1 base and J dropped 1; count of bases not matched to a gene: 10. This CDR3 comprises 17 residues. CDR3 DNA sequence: TGTGCCAGCAGTTTATTCGCCGACAGGGTTGGTTCCTACGAGCAGTACTTC. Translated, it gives CASSLFADRVGSYEQYF.

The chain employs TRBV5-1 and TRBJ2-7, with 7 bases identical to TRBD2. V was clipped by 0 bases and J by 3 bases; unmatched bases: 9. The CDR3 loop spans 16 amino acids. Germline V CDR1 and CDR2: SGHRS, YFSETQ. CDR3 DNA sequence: TGCGCCAGCAGCTTGGATGGCGGGAGTGTCGTCTACGAGCAGTACTTC. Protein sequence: CASSLDGGSVVYEQYF.

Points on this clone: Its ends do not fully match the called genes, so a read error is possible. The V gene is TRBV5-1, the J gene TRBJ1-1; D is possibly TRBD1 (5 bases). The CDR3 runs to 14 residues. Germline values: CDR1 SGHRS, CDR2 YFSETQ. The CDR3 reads CPSSPGGGNTEAFF. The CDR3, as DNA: TGCCCCAGCAGCCCCGGGGGGGGGAACACTGAAGCTTTCTTT.

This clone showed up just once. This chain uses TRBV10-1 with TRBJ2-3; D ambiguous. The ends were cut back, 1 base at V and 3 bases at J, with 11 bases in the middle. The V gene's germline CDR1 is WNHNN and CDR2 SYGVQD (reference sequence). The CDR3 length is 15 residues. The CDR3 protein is CASSEFRTQTDTQYF. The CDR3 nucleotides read TGCGCCAGCAGTGAGTTCCGGACGCAGACAGATACGCAGTATTTT.

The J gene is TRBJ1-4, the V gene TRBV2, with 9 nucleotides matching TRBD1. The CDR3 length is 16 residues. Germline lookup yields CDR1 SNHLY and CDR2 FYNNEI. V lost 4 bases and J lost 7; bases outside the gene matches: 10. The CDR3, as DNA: TGTGCCAGCAGTGCCCCGCTACAGGGGGCTGGTGAAAAACTGTTTTTT. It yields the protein CASSAPLQGAGEKLFF.

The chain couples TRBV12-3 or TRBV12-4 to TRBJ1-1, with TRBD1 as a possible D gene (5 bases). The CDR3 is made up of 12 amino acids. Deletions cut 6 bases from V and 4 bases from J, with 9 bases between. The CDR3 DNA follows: TGTGCCAGCAGCCGGGGGAGCACTGAAGCTTTCTTT. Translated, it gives CASSRGSTEAFF.

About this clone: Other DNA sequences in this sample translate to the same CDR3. The CDR3 DNA reads TGCGCCAGCAGTCCCGGGACTACGAACACCGGGGAGCTGTTTTTT. Translating it yields CASSPGTTNTGELFF. This sequence joins TRBV5-1 and TRBJ2-2, with 7 bases aligning to TRBD2. Germline lookup yields CDR1 SGHRS and CDR2 YFSETQ. V shed 5 bases, J shed 0 bases, and the junction held 4 bases outside the gene matches. The CDR3 consists of 15 residues.

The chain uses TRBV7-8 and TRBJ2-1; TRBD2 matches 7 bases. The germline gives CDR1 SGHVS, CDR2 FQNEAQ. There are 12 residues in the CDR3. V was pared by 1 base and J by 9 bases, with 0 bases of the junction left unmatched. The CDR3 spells CASSLGGGEQFF. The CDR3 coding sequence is TGTGCCAGCAGCTTAGGGGGGGGTGAGCAGTTCTTC.

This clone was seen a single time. DNA of the CDR3: TGTGCCAGCAGTTACCGCACACAGCTTAACTATGGCTACACCTTC. Protein product: CASSYRTQLNYGYTF. This chain links TRBV6-6 with TRBJ1-2; D unresolved. Germline V CDR1 and CDR2: MNHNY, SVGAGI (reference sequence). V lost 2 bases and J 1 base, leaving 11 bases between the germline ends. The CDR3 consists of 15 residues.

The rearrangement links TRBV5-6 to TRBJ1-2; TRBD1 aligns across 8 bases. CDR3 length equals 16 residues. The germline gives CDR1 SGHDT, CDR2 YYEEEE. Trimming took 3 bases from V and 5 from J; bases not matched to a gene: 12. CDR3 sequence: CASSSGTGWRGYGYTF. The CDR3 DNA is TGTGCCAGCAGCTCCGGGACAGGTTGGCGGGGTTATGGCTACACCTTC.

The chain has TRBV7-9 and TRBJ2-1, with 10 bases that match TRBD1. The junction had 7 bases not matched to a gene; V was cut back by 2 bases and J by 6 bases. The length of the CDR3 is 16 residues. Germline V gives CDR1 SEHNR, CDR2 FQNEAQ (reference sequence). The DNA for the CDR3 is TGTGCCAGCAGCTTATCCGGGACAGGGGCCCTCAATGAGCAGTTCTTC. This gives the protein CASSLSGTGALNEQFF.

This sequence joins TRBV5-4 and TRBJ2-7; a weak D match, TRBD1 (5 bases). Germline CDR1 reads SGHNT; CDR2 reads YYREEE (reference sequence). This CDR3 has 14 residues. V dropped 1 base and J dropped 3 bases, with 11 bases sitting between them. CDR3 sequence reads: CASSLRSDSYEQYF. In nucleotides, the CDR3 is TGTGCCAGCAGCTTGAGAAGCGACAGCTACGAGCAGTACTTC.

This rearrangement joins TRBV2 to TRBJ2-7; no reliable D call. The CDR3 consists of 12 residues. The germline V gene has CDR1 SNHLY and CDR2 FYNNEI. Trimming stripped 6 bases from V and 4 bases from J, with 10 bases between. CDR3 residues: CASRKQPYEQYF. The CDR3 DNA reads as TGTGCCAGCAGAAAACAGCCTTACGAGCAGTACTTC.

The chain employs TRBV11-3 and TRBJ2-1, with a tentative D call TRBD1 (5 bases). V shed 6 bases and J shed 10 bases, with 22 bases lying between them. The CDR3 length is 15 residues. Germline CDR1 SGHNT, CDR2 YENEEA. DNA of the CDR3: TGTGCCAGCAGTCCTCATCTCGGAGCTTCAGGGGAGCAGTTCTTC. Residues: CASSPHLGASGEQFF.

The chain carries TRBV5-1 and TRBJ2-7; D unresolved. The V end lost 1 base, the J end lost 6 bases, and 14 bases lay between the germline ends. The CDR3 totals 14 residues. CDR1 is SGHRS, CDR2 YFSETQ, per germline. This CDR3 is CASSLRVQDGEQYF. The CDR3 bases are TGCGCCAGCAGCTTGCGCGTTCAGGATGGCGAGCAGTACTTC.

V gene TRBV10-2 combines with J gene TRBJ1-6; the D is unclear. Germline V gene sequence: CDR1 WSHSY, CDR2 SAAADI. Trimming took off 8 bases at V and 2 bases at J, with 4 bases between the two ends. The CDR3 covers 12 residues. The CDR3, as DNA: TGCGCCAGCGGACCCTATAATTCACCCCTCCACTTT. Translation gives CASGPYNSPLHF.

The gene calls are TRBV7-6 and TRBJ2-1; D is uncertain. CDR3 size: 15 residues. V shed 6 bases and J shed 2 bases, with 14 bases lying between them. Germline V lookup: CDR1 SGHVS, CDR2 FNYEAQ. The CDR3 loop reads CASSPVSPPYNEQFF. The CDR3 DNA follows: TGTGCCAGCAGTCCGGTTAGCCCGCCCTACAATGAGCAGTTCTTC.

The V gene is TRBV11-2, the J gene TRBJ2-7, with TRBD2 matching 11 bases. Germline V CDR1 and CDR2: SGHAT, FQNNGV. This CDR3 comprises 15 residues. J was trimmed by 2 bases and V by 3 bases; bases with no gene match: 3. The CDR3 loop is CASSLTSGKAYEQYF. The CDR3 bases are TGTGCCAGCAGCTTGACTAGCGGGAAAGCCTACGAGCAGTACTTC. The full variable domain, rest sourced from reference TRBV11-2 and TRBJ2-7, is EAGVAQSPRYKIIEKRQSVAFWCNPISGHATLYWYQQILGQGPKLLIQFQNNGVVDDSQLPKDRFSAERLKGVDSTLKIQPAKLEDSAVYLCASSLTSGKAYEQYFGPGTRLTVT.

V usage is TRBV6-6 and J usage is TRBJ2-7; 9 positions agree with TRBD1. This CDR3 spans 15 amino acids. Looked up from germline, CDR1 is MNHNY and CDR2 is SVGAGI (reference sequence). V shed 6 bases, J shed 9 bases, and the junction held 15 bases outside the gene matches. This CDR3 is CASRPRGTGLVRQYF. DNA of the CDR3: TGTGCCAGCAGACCACGCGGGACAGGGTTGGTCCGGCAGTACTTC.

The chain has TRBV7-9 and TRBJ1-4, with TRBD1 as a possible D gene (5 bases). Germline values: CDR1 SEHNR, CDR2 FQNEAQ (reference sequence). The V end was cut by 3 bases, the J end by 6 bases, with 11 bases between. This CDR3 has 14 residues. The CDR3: CASSFRDGDEKLFF. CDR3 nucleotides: TGTGCCAGCAGCTTCAGGGACGGCGATGAAAAACTGTTTTTT.

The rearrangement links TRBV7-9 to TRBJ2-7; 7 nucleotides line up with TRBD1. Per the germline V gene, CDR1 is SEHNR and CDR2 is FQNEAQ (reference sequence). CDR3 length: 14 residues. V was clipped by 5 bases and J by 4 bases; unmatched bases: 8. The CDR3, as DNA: TGTGCCAGCAGCCCCAGGGACAGCCAATACGAGCAGTACTTC. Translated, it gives CASSPRDSQYEQYF.

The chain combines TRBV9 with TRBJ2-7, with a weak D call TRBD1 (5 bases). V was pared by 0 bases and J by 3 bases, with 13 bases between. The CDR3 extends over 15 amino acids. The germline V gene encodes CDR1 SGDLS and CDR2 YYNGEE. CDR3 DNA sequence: TGTGCCAGCAGCGTAGCTTCGGGTACAGGCTACGAGCAGTACTTC. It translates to CASSVASGTGYEQYF.

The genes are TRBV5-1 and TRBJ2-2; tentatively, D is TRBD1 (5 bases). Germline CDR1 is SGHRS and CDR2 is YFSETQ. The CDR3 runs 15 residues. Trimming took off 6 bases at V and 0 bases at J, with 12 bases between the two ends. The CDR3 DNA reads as TGCGCCAGCAACTGGGCAGGGACGAACACCGGGGAGCTGTTTTTT. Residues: CASNWAGTNTGELFF.